This passage covers 2 T cell receptor beta chains from one sample sequenced in a study of OX40 agonist ivuxolimab in advanced cancers. Here immunoSEQ multiplex PCR was the method, and the copy in TCRdb shows in-frame clones only, minus some. In the table there are over 40,000 clones, less than 90% of which are singletons. The sample here was CD4+ or CD8+ T cells sorted from blood, taken in a trial of the OX40 agonist ivuxolimab. All receptors derive from an adult with an advanced solid tumor such as melanoma, head and neck, liver or kidney cancer.

This clone was seen a handful of times. The rearrangement links TRBV6-5 to TRBJ1-6, with 8 positions matching TRBD1. The CDR3 consists of 14 residues. CDR1 and CDR2 (germline): MNHEY, SVGAGI. The junction had 7 bases not matched to a gene; V was cut back by 5 bases and J by 10 bases. The CDR3: CASSPTGQDSPLHF. CDR3 bases: TGTGCCAGCAGTCCCACGGGACAGGACTCACCCCTCCACTTT.

Only a few counts were recorded for this clone. The CDR3 region is CASSQFGGGNYEQYF. The CDR3 DNA follows: TGTGCCAGCAGCCAATTTGGGGGGGGGAACTACGAGCAGTACTTC. The chain carries TRBV14 and TRBJ2-7; TRBD2 aligns across 7 bases. Germline CDR1 and CDR2: SGHDN and FVKESK. J was trimmed by 3 bases and V by 2 bases; bases with no gene match: 7. CDR3 length: 15 residues.